These T cell receptor beta chains were read from a single sample in a study of identical twins. TCRdb recomputed calls from the 5' RACE reads with MiXCR, one row per CDR3 protein. Of approximately 500,000 distinct CDR3 sequences in the sample, roughly 24% are singletons; the top ten hold 2.9%. The data also belong to a second study, concerning T cells expressing NK-cell markers.

Sequenced material: CD4+ T cells sorted from blood. Receptors originate from a woman in her late teens or twenties in good health. The CDR3 runs from the conserved cysteine through the conserved F or W. D genes are given only for firm matches. Expanded clones get a size class; other rows say once, few or many, or leave the size out.

J gene | clone size | D gene | V gene | CDR3 DNA | CDR3 protein
TRBJ1-1 | - | TRBD1 | TRBV7-9 | TGTGCCAGCAGCCGAGCCGACAGGGTAGGAACTGAAGCTTTCTTT | CASSRADRVGTEAFF
TRBJ1-2 | many | TRBD1 | TRBV4-2 | TGTGCCAGCAGCCCCCGGGACAGACCAAACTATGGCTACACCTTC | CASSPRDRPNYGYTF
TRBJ1-3 | - | - | TRBV5-1 | TGCGCCAGCGGGGTTCCTGAGGGAAACACCATATATTTT | CASGVPEGNTIYF
TRBJ2-4 | - | - | TRBV5-1 | TGCGCCAGCAGCCTCGGACATTCCGGGACGCCCGGGGACATTCAGTACTTC | CASSLGHSGTPGDIQYF
TRBJ2-6 | - | - | TRBV25-1 | TGTGCCAGCAGTAGGATAGGGGCTGGGGCCAACGTCCTGACTTTC | CASSRIGAGANVLTF
TRBJ1-6 | - | - | TRBV3-1 | TGTGCCAGCAGATTCACTAATTCACCCCTCCACTTT | CASRFTNSPLHF
TRBJ2-3 | - | TRBD2 | TRBV7-2 | TGTGCCAGCAGCCTTAGCCGATCACTAGCGAGAAAAACAGATACGCAGTATTTT | CASSLSRSLARKTDTQYF
TRBJ2-1 | - | TRBD2 | TRBV12-3/TRBV12-4 | TGTGCCAGCAGGGTACTAGCGGGAGGAGACAATGAGCAGTTCTTC | CASRVLAGGDNEQFF
TRBJ1-5 | - | TRBD1 | TRBV12-3/TRBV12-4 | TGTGCCAGCTCTGAAGGGGGCGTGCAGCCCCAGCATTTT | CASSEGGVQPQHF
TRBJ1-1 | - | - | TRBV18 | TGTGCCAGCTCACCGAGGGGAGCGCTTGAAGCTTTCTTT | CASSPRGALEAFF
TRBJ2-7 | many | TRBD1 | TRBV14 | TGTGCCAGCAGCCGAGGGACAGGGATTACCTACGAGCAGTACTTC | CASSRGTGITYEQYF
TRBJ2-3 | few | TRBD2 | TRBV5-1 | TGCGCCAGCCGCATAAGCGGGGGCCACACAGATACGCAGTATTTT | CASRISGGHTDTQYF
TRBJ2-1 | - | - | TRBV20-1 | TGCAGTGCTAGAGATCCCTTGGGCGATGAGCAGTTCTTC | CSARDPLGDEQFF
TRBJ2-7 | many | - | TRBV20-1 | TGCAGTGCTAGAGATCTGACGGGCTACGAGCAGTACTTC | CSARDLTGYEQYF
TRBJ2-3 | few | TRBD2 | TRBV2 | TGTGCCAGCAGTGATATAGGTAGCGGGGGGCTAGATACGCAGTATTTT | CASSDIGSGGLDTQYF
TRBJ2-7 | - | TRBD1 | TRBV20-1 | TGCAGTGCTTACGACAGGGCGGACGAGCAGTACTTC | CSAYDRADEQYF
TRBJ2-2 | - | - | TRBV6-5 | TGTGCCAGCAGTTACTCGCCGAAGGGCGGGGAGCTGTTTTTT | CASSYSPKGGELFF
TRBJ2-7 | few | - | TRBV28 | TGTGCCAGCAGTGCCCCGGGACATCTCTCCTACGAGCAGTACTTC | CASSAPGHLSYEQYF
TRBJ2-3 | many | - | TRBV5-1 | TGCGCCAGCAGCTTGGATGCAGATACGCAGTATTTT | CASSLDADTQYF
TRBJ2-5 | - | - | TRBV6-1 | TGTGCCAGCTCCCGGTGGCAGGAAGAGACCCAGTACTTC | CASSRWQEETQYF
TRBJ2-1 | - | - | TRBV21-1 | TGTGCCAGCAGCAAAGTCCACGAGACAGGGGATTACAATGAGCAGTTCTTC | CASSKVHETGDYNEQFF
TRBJ2-7 | - | TRBD1 | TRBV5-1 | TGCGCCAGCAGCCCAAACCCGGGACAGGTCTCCTACGAGCAGTACTTC | CASSPNPGQVSYEQYF
TRBJ1-2 | - | - | TRBV18 | TGTGCCAGTTCGGACGGGCGAAACTATGGCTACACCTTC | CASSDGRNYGYTF
TRBJ1-1 | few | - | TRBV18 | TGTGCCAGCTCACCAAATGGTTTGGAAGCTTTCTTT | CASSPNGLEAFF
TRBJ1-1 | - | - | TRBV29-1 | TGCAGCTTTTACGGGGCCAGGAACACTGAAGCTTTCTTT | CSFYGARNTEAFF
TRBJ2-5 | few | - | TRBV7-3 | TGTGCCAGCAGCCCGTCAGGGTTAGCGGAGACCCAGTACTTC | CASSPSGLAETQYF
TRBJ2-5 | few | - | TRBV20-1 | TGCAGTGCTAAAAGGGGGCAAGAGACCCAGTACTTC | CSAKRGQETQYF
TRBJ2-1 | - | TRBD1 | TRBV30 | TGTGCCGGTTCCGGGACAGGGACCAATGAGCAGTTCTTC | CAGSGTGTNEQFF
TRBJ2-1 | - | TRBD2 | TRBV5-1 | TGCGCCAGCACTCAGGGACTAGCGGGGGTTGAGCAGTTCTTC | CASTQGLAGVEQFF
TRBJ2-1 | few | - | TRBV11-2 | TGTGCCAGCAGCCTAGCAGGGAATAAAGGCTACAATGAGCAGTTCTTC | CASSLAGNKGYNEQFF
TRBJ1-1 | few | TRBD1 | TRBV9 | TGTGCCAGCAGCGTAGGGGAAGACAGGGATGCTTTCTTT | CASSVGEDRDAFF
TRBJ2-1 | - | TRBD2 | TRBV6-2/TRBV6-3 | TGTGCCAGCAGTTACCTGAGCGGGAGGCCCAATGAGCAGTTCTTC | CASSYLSGRPNEQFF
TRBJ1-2 | - | - | TRBV5-1 | TGCGCCAGCAGCTTGCCGTCGCCTGGCTACACCTTC | CASSLPSPGYTF
TRBJ1-4 | many | - | TRBV20-1 | TGCAGTGCTAGCCCGGGACATGGGAGAGAAAAACTGTTTTTT | CSASPGHGREKLFF
TRBJ2-7 | - | TRBD1 | TRBV15 | TGTGCCACCAGCGCCGGGACAGCTTCCTACGAGCAGTACTTC | CATSAGTASYEQYF
TRBJ2-3 | few | - | TRBV29-1 | TGCAGCGTTGTAGGTGGCACAGATACGCAGTATTTT | CSVVGGTDTQYF
TRBJ1-5 | - | - | TRBV6-1 | TGTGCCAGCAGGGACAGTGTGAGCAATCAGCCCCAGCATTTT | CASRDSVSNQPQHF
TRBJ1-1 | once | - | TRBV20-1 | TGCAGTGCTAGGGGCGGGGCGGAGAACACTGAAGCTTTCTTT | CSARGGAENTEAFF
TRBJ2-1 | few | - | TRBV6-4 | TGTGCCAGTGCCCCTACTAGCAGCTACAATGAGCAGTTCTTC | CASAPTSSYNEQFF
TRBJ2-3 | - | TRBD2 | TRBV6-2/TRBV6-3 | TGTGCCGCCAGCGGGGCCAACACAGATACGCAGTATTTT | CAASGANTDTQYF
TRBJ2-1 | - | TRBD2 | TRBV19 | TGTGCCAGTATGGATTGGGGGGGAACCTACAATGAGCAGTTCTTC | CASMDWGGTYNEQFF
TRBJ2-3 | - | TRBD2 | TRBV12-3/TRBV12-4 | TGTGCCAGCAGTCGACTAGCGGGGGGGTTTACGCAGTATTTT | CASSRLAGGFTQYF
TRBJ1-6 | - | - | TRBV19 | TGTGCCAGTAGTGCGGCAGGCGGTCGGTCACCCCTCCACTTT | CASSAAGGRSPLHF
TRBJ2-7 | few | TRBD2 | TRBV6-2/TRBV6-3 | TGTGCCAGCAGTCACGGAGCGGGAACCTCCTACGAGCAGTACTTC | CASSHGAGTSYEQYF
TRBJ2-1 | few | TRBD2 | TRBV4-1 | TGCGCCAGCAGCCAAGGGGGCGGGGGGACGTATTATTATGAGCAGTTCTTC | CASSQGGGGTYYYEQFF
TRBJ2-3 | - | - | TRBV27 | TGTGCCAGCAGTTTATCCCCCCCCGGGGAACTCTACACAGATACGCAGTATTTT | CASSLSPPGELYTDTQYF
TRBJ2-2 | - | TRBD2 | TRBV20-1 | TGCAGTGCTAGAGAGGGCGGGAGACCCGGGGAGCTGTTTTTT | CSAREGGRPGELFF
TRBJ2-1 | - | - | TRBV6-6 | TGTGCCAGCAGTTACGTACGGAACAATGAGCAGTTCTTC | CASSYVRNNEQFF
TRBJ1-1 | few | - | TRBV20-1 | TGCAGTGCTAGAGATCTTGAGCGGGGAAACTTTGAAGCTTTCTTT | CSARDLERGNFEAFF
TRBJ1-4 | few | - | TRBV5-8 | TGTGCCAGCAGCATGTACGGTACGGAAAAACTGTTTTTT | CASSMYGTEKLFF
TRBJ1-5 | - | TRBD1 | TRBV20-1 | TGCAGTGCTGGGACAGGGAAACAGCCCCAGCATTTT | CSAGTGKQPQHF
TRBJ2-1 | few | TRBD2 | TRBV5-1 | TGCGCCAGCAGAAAGACTAGCGGCACCTACAATGAGCAGTTCTTC | CASRKTSGTYNEQFF
TRBJ1-2 | - | - | TRBV9 | TGTGCCAGCAGCGCCGGGACCCCAGAAAACTATGGCTACACCTTC | CASSAGTPENYGYTF
TRBJ2-7 | - | TRBD2 | TRBV7-2 | TGTGCCAGCAGCGCCGGGACTAGCTACGAGCAGTACTTC | CASSAGTSYEQYF
TRBJ2-2 | - | - | TRBV14 | TGTGCCAGCAGCCGGTTGATAGTCGGAAACACCGGGGAGCTGTTTTTT | CASSRLIVGNTGELFF
TRBJ2-5 | few | - | TRBV2 | TGTGCCAGCAGCGGGGGACAGAAAGAGACCCAGTACTTC | CASSGGQKETQYF